This T cell receptor (beta chain) came from a study of blood T cell repertoires in COVID-19. Study information: The samples span acute and convalescent COVID-19 from the United States, Italy and Spain.

In its sample, this clone was seen many times. The repertoire was sequenced with immunoSEQ multiplex PCR; TCRdb's copy has only in-frame clones and lacks some. The sample yields 250,000 to 300,000 clones, 82% seen once. Germline CDR1 reads LNHDA; CDR2 reads SQIVND (reference sequence). V lost 6 bases, J lost 1 base, and 11 bases stayed unmatched. CDR3 length: 16 residues. The chain employs TRBV19 and TRBJ1-2, with TRBD1 matching over 7 bases. Input material: peripheral blood. This clonotype was obtained from a woman younger than 30 with acute or convalescent COVID-19. The CDR3 DNA reads TGTGCCAGTAGGACCGGGACAGCCCCACTTAACTATGGCTACACCTTC. The encoded protein is CASRTGTAPLNYGYTF.